This T cell receptor beta chain stems from a study of blood T cells in healthy people across ages. The authors ran a second PCR of about 6 to 11 cycles using a sample-barcoded 5' primer and a J-beta primer mix. TCRdb used MiXCR to reprocess the 5' RACE reads, holding one entry per CDR3 protein. Of roughly 860,000 distinct CDR3 sequences listed, about 62% are singletons. Germline V lookup: CDR1 MDHEN, CDR2 SYDVKM. The CDR3 totals 14 residues. Trimming left V 2 bases short and J 3 bases short, with 11 bases between. The sequencing input was blood. The chain is built from TRBV28 and TRBJ2-7, with D possibly called TRBD1 or TRBD2 (5 bases each). The origin of this receptor is a man younger than 40 in good health. The CDR3 loop is CASSLRGVDYEQYF. DNA for the CDR3: TGTGCCAGCAGTTTAAGAGGGGTGGACTACGAGCAGTACTTC.